Detailed here is one T cell receptor beta chain. This entry comes from a study of blood T cell repertoires in COVID-19. Study background: Spain, Italy and the United States supplied samples that represented acute and convalescent COVID-19. Sample material is recorded as cDNA or gDNA derived from T cells, B-cell-depleted T cells, or PBMCs.

The data were produced by immunoSEQ multiplex PCR, yet TCRdb's version contains in-frame clones alone and is incomplete. The sample has about 320,000 clones; about nine tenths are singletons. Participant age was about 18 to 89 years, and participants resided in about 25 US areas. V was trimmed by 0 bases and J by 0 bases, leaving 7 bases between them. This CDR3 has 15 residues. Germline lookup yields CDR1 SGHKS and CDR2 YYEKEE (reference sequence). The chain has TRBV5-5 and TRBJ1-5, with D uncertain. Material: PBMCs or T cells enriched from blood (not recorded which). This TCR was recovered from a man aged 55-75 years who had recovered from COVID-19. The CDR3 DNA is TGTGCCAGCAGCTTGGGCAGTACTAGCAATCAGCCCCAGCATTTT. Protein sequence: CASSLGSTSNQPQHF.